This T cell receptor (beta chain) was obtained from a study of OX40 agonist ivuxolimab in advanced cancers. About the research overall: Patients undergoing dose escalation presented with hepatocellular carcinoma, melanoma, renal cell or head and neck cancer. Study conclusions and caveats: Low clonal expansion, among the lowest seen, marked partial responders at 0.1-3.0 mg/kg. Both CD4+ and CD8+ T cell populations in blood had undergone clonal expansion by week 6 at 0.1 to 3.0 mg/kg.

Produced via immunoSEQ multiplex PCR; TCRdb's table is partial and in-frame only. Among some 82,000 clones listed, 88% were seen once. There are 13 residues in the CDR3. Deletions cut 3 bases from V and 4 bases from J, with 9 bases between. The germline gives CDR1 SNHLY, CDR2 FYNNEI. To note about this clone: Its antigen is undetermined.

The origin of this receptor is an adult with an advanced solid tumor such as melanoma, head and neck, liver or kidney cancer. This specimen consisted of CD4+ or CD8+ T cells sorted from blood, obtained in a trial of the OX40 agonist ivuxolimab. The gene calls are TRBV2 and TRBJ2-5; D unclear. The CDR3 sequence: CASSDAAPETQYF. The DNA for the CDR3 is TGTGCCAGCAGTGACGCGGCGCCAGAGACCCAGTACTTC.